Reported below is one T cell receptor beta chain. Its antigen is not identified. This sample is drawn from a study of graft-versus-host responses after intestinal transplantation. In the study overall: Multivisceral, liver-intestinal, or isolated intestinal grafts went to recipients. Anti-thymocyte globulin induction, then tacrolimus and steroids for approximately 3 years, went to all recipients.

TCRdb's table, derived via immunoSEQ multiplex PCR, lists solely in-frame clones and lacks some. Here the sample spans tens of thousands of clones, more than 75% being singletons. Whole-study findings and limits: Elevated graft-versus-host to host-versus-graft clonal ratios in allografts were recorded for patients with graft-donor T cell macrochimerism. Some GvH clones appeared in ileal mucosa or blood before recipient bone marrow.

Germline V gives CDR1 GTSNPN, CDR2 SVGIG (reference sequence). The junction had 7 bases not matched to a gene; V was cut back by 7 bases and J by 4 bases. CDR3 length: 12 residues. The clonotype originates from a human patient who received an intestinal transplant, so some T cells may come from the graft donor. The sample in question was PBMCs, obtained almost 120 days after intestinal transplantation. The V gene is TRBV30, the J gene TRBJ2-7; 7 bases match TRBD1. The CDR3 loop reads CASSGGRYEQYF. DNA of the CDR3: TGTGCCTCTTCAGGGGGAAGGTACGAGCAGTACTTC.